This T cell receptor (beta chain) is drawn from a study of shared clonotypes between healthy human individuals. Germline CDR1 is MGHRA and CDR2 is YSYEKL. V lost 3 bases, J lost 0 bases, and 11 bases stayed unmatched. CDR3 length: 19 amino acids. This clone was seen once. The quantity of DNA used in unsorted PBMC replicate PCRs was approximately 300 ng, corresponding to 25,000 to 30,000 T cell genomes. As processed by the authors: In the immunoSEQ data, sequences were junction-only and lacked quality scores, so filtering differed. The assay was immunoSEQ multiplex PCR, and TCRdb's table has in-frame clones only and misses some. V and J calls and clone size are given by that table; D and trimming were obtained from the DNA. Of a few hundred thousand clones detected, 79% appear once; the ten largest clones hold approximately 12%.

Sequenced material: PBMCs. This receptor was taken from a woman aged 40 to 50 in good health. Some clones in this sample may be carry-over from other donors' samples. The chain uses TRBV4-1 and TRBJ2-1; TRBD2 matches at 10 bases. The DNA of the CDR3 is TGCGCCAGCAGCCAGGATCTAGCGGGAGCTCCGCTCTCCTACAATGAGCAGTTCTTC. Its protein is CASSQDLAGAPLSYNEQFF.